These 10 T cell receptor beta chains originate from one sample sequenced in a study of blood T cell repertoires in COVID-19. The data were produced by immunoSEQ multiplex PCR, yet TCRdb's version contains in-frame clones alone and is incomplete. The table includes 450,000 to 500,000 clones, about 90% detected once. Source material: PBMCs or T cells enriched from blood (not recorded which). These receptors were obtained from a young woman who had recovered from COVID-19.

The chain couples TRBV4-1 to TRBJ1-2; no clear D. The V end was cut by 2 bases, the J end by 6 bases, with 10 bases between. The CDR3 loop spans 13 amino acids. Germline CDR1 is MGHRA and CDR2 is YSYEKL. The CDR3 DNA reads TGCGCCAGCAGCCAATCGGGCGGGAATGGCTACACCTTC. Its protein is CASSQSGGNGYTF.

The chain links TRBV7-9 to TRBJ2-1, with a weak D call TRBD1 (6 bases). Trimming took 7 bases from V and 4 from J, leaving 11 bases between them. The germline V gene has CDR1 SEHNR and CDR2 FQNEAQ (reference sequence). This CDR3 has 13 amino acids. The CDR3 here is CASIRDTYNEQFF. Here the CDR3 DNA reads TGTGCCAGCATCCGGGACACGTACAATGAGCAGTTCTTC.

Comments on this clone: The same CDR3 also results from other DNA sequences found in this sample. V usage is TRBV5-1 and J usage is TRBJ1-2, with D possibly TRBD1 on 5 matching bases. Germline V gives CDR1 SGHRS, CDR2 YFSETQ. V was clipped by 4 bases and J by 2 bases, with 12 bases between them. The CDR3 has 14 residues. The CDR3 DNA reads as TGCGCCAGCAGCCCTCCCGGGGGGAACTATGGCTACACCTTC. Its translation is CASSPPGGNYGYTF.

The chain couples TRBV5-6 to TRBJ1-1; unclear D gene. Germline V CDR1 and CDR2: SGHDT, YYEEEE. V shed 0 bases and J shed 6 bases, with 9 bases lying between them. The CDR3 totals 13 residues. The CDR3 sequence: CASSLAGGAEAFF. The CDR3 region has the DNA TGTGCCAGCAGCTTGGCGGGCGGGGCTGAAGCTTTCTTT.

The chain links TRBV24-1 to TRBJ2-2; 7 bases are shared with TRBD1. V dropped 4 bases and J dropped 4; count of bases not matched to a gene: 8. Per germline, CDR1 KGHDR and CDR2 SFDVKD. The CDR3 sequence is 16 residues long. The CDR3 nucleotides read TGTGCCACCAGTGAACGACAGGGTCGGGGCACCGGGGAGCTGTTTTTT. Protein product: CATSERQGRGTGELFF.

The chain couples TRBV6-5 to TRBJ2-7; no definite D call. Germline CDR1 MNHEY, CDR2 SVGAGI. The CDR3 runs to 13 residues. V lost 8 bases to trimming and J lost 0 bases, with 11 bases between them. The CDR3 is CASGLAYSYEQYF. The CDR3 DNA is TGTGCCAGCGGATTAGCTTACTCCTACGAGCAGTACTTC.

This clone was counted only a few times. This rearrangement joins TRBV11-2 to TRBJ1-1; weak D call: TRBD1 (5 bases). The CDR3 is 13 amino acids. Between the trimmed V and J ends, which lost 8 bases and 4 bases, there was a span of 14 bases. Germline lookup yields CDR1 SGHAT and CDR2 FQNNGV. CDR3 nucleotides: TGTGCCAGCCTGGGGGGAGGCGGCACTGAAGCTTTCTTT. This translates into CASLGGGGTEAFF.

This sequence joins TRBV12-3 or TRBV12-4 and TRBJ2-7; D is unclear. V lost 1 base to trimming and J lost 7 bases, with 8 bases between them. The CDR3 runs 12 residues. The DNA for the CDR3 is TGTGCCAGCAGTTTAGAGCTCGGGGAGCAGTACTTC. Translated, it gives CASSLELGEQYF.

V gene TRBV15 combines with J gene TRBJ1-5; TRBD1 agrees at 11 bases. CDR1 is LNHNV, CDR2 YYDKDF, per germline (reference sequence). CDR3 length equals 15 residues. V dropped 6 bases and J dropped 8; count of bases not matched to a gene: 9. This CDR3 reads CATSRRTGGLEPQHF. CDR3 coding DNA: TGTGCCACCAGTAGAAGGACAGGGGGCTTGGAGCCCCAGCATTTT.

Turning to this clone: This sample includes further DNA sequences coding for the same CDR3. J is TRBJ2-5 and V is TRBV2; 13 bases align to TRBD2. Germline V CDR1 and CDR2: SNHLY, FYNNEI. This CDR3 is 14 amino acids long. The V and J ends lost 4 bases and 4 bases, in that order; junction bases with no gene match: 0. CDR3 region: CASSGLAGGETQYF. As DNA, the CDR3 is TGTGCCAGCAGTGGACTAGCGGGGGGAGAGACCCAGTACTTC.